This T cell receptor (beta chain) was obtained from a study of blood T cell repertoires in COVID-19. Study-level information: The United States, Italy and Spain provided the acute and convalescent COVID-19 samples.

In the authors' methods: The authors estimated nucleated cell counts from reference gene primer amplification. Libraries were prepared by immunoSEQ multiplex PCR; TCRdb keeps only in-frame clonotypes and omits some of them. V, J and clone size derive from that table, while D and trimming were established from the DNA sequence. The repertoire has hundreds of thousands of clones, 83% of them found once; the top ten carry over 1%. V was shortened by 3 bases and J by 2 bases, with 8 bases between the two germline ends. Germline assignment: CDR1 MDHEN and CDR2 SYDVKM. The CDR3 length is 13 residues. The clonotype originates from a woman aged 25 to 39 with COVID-19, enrolled during active disease. This chain joins TRBV28 and TRBJ2-7; D unclear. The sample was peripheral blood. The chain's CDR3 is CASSFADPYEQYF. CDR3 nucleotides: TGTGCCAGCAGTTTTGCGGATCCCTACGAGCAGTACTTC. The variable domain in full, with the rest retrieved from reference TRBV28 and TRBJ2-7, is DVKVTQSSRYLVKRTGEKVFLECVQDMDHENMFWYRQDPGLGLRLIYFSYDVKMKEKGDIPEGYSVSREKKERFSLILESASTNQTSMYLCASSFADPYEQYFGPGTRLTVT.